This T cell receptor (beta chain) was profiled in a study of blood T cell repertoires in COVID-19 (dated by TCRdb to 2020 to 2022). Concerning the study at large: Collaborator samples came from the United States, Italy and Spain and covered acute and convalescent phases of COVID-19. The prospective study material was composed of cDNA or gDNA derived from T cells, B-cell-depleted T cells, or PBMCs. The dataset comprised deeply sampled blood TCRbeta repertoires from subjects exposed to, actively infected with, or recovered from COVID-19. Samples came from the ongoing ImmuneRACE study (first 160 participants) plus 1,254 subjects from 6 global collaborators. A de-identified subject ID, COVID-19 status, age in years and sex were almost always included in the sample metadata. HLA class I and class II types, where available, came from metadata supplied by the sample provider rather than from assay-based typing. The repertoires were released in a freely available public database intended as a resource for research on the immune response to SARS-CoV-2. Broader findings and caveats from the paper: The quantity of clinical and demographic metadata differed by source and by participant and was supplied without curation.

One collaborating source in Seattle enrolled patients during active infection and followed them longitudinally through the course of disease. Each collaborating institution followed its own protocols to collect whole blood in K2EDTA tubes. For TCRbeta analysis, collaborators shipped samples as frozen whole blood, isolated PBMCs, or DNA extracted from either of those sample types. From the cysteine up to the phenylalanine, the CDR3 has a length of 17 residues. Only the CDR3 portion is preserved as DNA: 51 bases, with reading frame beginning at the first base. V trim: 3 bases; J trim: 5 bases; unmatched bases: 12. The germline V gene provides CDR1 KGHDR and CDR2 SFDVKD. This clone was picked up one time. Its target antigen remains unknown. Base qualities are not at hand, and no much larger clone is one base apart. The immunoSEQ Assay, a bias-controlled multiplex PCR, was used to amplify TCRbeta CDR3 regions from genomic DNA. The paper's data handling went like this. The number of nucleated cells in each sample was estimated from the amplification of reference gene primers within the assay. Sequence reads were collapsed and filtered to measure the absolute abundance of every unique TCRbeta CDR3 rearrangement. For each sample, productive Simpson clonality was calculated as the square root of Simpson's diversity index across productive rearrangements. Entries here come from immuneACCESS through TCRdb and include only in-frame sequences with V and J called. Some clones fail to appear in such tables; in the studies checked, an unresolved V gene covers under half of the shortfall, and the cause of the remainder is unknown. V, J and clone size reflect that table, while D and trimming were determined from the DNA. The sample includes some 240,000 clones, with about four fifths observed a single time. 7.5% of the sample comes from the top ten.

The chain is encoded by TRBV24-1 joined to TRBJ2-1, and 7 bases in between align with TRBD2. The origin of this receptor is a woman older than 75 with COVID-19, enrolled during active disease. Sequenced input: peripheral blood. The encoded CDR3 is CATSDPIASGANNEQFF. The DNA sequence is TGTGCCACCAGTGATCCCATAGCTAGCGGAGCCAACAATGAGCAGTTCTTC.